Presented here are 4 T cell receptor beta chains from one specimen sequenced in a study of T cell repertoires in cytomegalovirus infection. TCRdb re-derived calls from the reads in MiXCR, one entry per CDR3 protein. This sample has approximately 1,000,000 distinct CDR3 sequences, with about 33% found just once. Their recognized antigens are unknown. The source was cultured CD8+ T cells from PBMCs, collected from culture after CMV antigen stimulation. These TCRs come from a human donor in good health (CMV status not recorded). Some clones in this sample may be carry-over from other donors' samples.

J is TRBJ2-2 and V is TRBV6-8; unclear D gene. The V end lost 2 bases, the J end lost 3 bases, and 13 bases lay between the germline ends. The CDR3 consists of 16 residues. Germline loops: CDR1 MNHGY, CDR2 SAAAGT. The CDR3 loop is CASSYDAGPDTGELFF. CDR3 bases: TGTGCCAGCAGTTACGACGCAGGACCGGACACCGGGGAGCTGTTTTTT.

This clonotype showed up many times. The chain employs TRBV7-8 and TRBJ1-3, with no clear D. The CDR3 sequence is 15 residues long. Germline CDR1 reads SGHVS; CDR2 reads FQNEAQ. Trimming cost V 6 bases and J 0 bases, with 12 bases left between them. The DNA of the CDR3 is TGTGCCAGCAGTCCTTTCGGAGGCTCTGGAAACACCATATATTTT. Its translation: CASSPFGGSGNTIYF.

This clonotype has more than one count but fewer than ten. The chain carries TRBV27 and TRBJ2-1, with 7 positions matching TRBD2. The CDR3 extends over 14 amino acids. The germline CDR1 and CDR2 sequences are MNHEY and SMNVEV (reference sequence). Trimming cost V 3 bases and J 6 bases; bases outside gene matches: 5. DNA of the CDR3: TGTGCCAGCAGTTTTCTGACGGGGGGCAATGAGCAGTTCTTC. Encoded protein: CASSFLTGGNEQFF.

On this clonotype: The germline gene is not matched at one end of the junction; a read error may be the cause. The rearrangement links TRBV19 to TRBJ2-7; no reliable D call. Per germline, CDR1 LNHDA and CDR2 SQIVND (reference sequence). This CDR3 region has 13 residues. CDR3: CANSIDQPYEQYF. The CDR3 bases are TGTGCCAATAGTATAGACCAGCCCTACGAGCAGTACTTC.